One and the same sample provided the 32 T cell receptor beta chains below, sequenced in a study of T cell responses to AZD1222 COVID-19 vaccine. TCRdb's copy holds only in-frame clones and misses some; the assay was immunoSEQ multiplex PCR. The sample shows around 110,000 clones, 85% to 90% of them seen only once. The sample was peripheral blood, taken on day 0 of AZD1222 vaccination. The receptors come from an adult in good health.

The chain has TRBV18 and TRBJ2-2, with 7 bases fitting TRBD1. With 2 bases clipped from V and 5 bases from J, the junction kept 8 bases outside the gene matches. The CDR3 contains 16 residues. Germline V gene sequence: CDR1 KGHSH, CDR2 LQKENI. Here the CDR3 reads CASSPWAGTATGELFF. The CDR3 DNA reads as TGTGCCAGCTCACCATGGGCCGGGACAGCGACCGGGGAGCTGTTTTTT. The full variable domain, in which reference TRBV18 and TRBJ2-2 provide the parts outside the CDR3, is NAGVMQNPRHLVRRRGQEARLRCSPMKGHSHVYWYRQLPEEGLKFMVYLQKENIIDESGMPKERFSAEFPKEGPSILRIQQVVRGDSAAYFCASSPWAGTATGELFFGEGSRLTVL.

The V call is TRBV7-3, the J call TRBJ1-2; TRBD1 matches at 8 bases. Germline V gene data show CDR1 as SGHTA and CDR2 as FQGTGA. The J segment lost 7 bases and the V segment lost 1 base, leaving 8 bases of the junction unmatched. The CDR3 sequence is 15 residues long. CDR3: CASSLIPQGQGGYTF. As DNA, the CDR3 is TGTGCCAGCAGCTTAATCCCCCAAGGACAGGGTGGCTACACCTTC.

The rearrangement links TRBV11-2 to TRBJ1-5; D is ambiguous. Looked up from germline, CDR1 is SGHAT and CDR2 is FQNNGV. The ends were cut back, 5 bases at V and 5 bases at J, with 16 bases in the middle. The length of the CDR3 is 15 residues. CDR3 coding DNA: TGTGCCAGCAGCCCTGGTCTGGGCACCCATCAGCCCCAGCATTTT. It is translated as CASSPGLGTHQPQHF.

This clone came up once. The chain carries TRBV7-2 and TRBJ1-4; a possible D gene is TRBD1 (5 bases). From germline, CDR1 is SGHTA and CDR2 FQGNSA. The length of the CDR3 is 15 residues. The V end was cut by 0 bases, the J end by 5 bases, with 10 bases between. This CDR3 reads CASSLAPGLNEKLFF. DNA of the CDR3: TGTGCCAGCAGCTTAGCCCCAGGGTTGAATGAAAAACTGTTTTTT.

The rearrangement uses TRBV19 and TRBJ2-5, with a possible D match to TRBD2 (5 bases). There are 15 residues in the CDR3. Trimming cost V 1 base and J 5 bases, with 14 bases left between them. Germline CDR1 and CDR2: LNHDA and SQIVND (reference sequence). CDR3 region: CASSIVRGKWETQYF. CDR3 DNA: TGTGCCAGTAGTATAGTGAGAGGGAAATGGGAGACCCAGTACTTC.

The chain employs TRBV27 and TRBJ2-1, with no clear D. The CDR3 is 16 residues long. In germline, CDR1 is MNHEY, CDR2 SMNVEV (reference sequence). V lost 0 bases and J 0 bases, leaving 9 bases between the germline ends. The CDR3 spells CASSLSSSSSYNEQFF. DNA for the CDR3: TGTGCCAGCAGTTTATCTTCCTCGAGCTCCTACAATGAGCAGTTCTTC.

The chain couples TRBV27 to TRBJ2-1, with 12 bases matching TRBD2. The CDR3 contains 17 residues. Germline-derived CDR1 and CDR2 are MNHEY and SMNVEV (reference sequence). V gave up 4 bases and J gave up 4 bases; unmatched junction bases: 8. As DNA, the CDR3 is TGTGCCAGCAGTTCCTGGACTAGCGGGACAAGGTACAATGAGCAGTTCTTC. Translating it yields CASSSWTSGTRYNEQFF.

The chain is built from TRBV7-2 and TRBJ1-4; D remains ambiguous. V was clipped by 6 bases and J by 8 bases, with 13 bases between them. Germline CDR1 and CDR2: SGHTA and FQGNSA. CDR3 length: 13 amino acids. In DNA, the CDR3 is TGTGCCAGCAGGCCCGGGCCAGACGAAAAACTGTTTTTT. It specifies CASRPGPDEKLFF.

The chain uses TRBV7-2 and TRBJ1-3, with TRBD1 as a possible D gene (5 bases). V was cut by 1 base and J by 0 bases, with 10 bases left in between. The germline CDR1 and CDR2 sequences are SGHTA and FQGNSA. The CDR3 has 16 amino acids. The CDR3 reads CASSLEGAFSGNTIYF. The CDR3 DNA sequence: TGTGCCAGCAGCTTAGAAGGGGCCTTCTCTGGAAACACCATATATTTT.

The V gene is TRBV5-1, the J gene TRBJ1-4, with TRBD1 identical over 10 bases. J lost 4 bases, V lost 4 bases, and 4 bases had no gene match. Germline V gene data show CDR1 as SGHRS and CDR2 as YFSETQ. This CDR3 has 15 amino acids. CDR3 sequence (DNA): TGCGCCAGCAGCCCCGACAGGGGGCGTAATGAAAAACTGTTTTTT. Translated, it gives CASSPDRGRNEKLFF.

This clone was observed a handful of times. J is TRBJ1-2 and V is TRBV18, with D possibly being TRBD1 (5 bases). The germline V and J ends were trimmed by 2 bases and 6 bases, with 16 bases remaining between them. This CDR3 comprises 15 residues. Germline loops: CDR1 KGHSH, CDR2 LQKENI. As DNA, the CDR3 is TGTGCCAGCTCACCAGCCGCTTCAGGGACCGATGGCTACACCTTC. It codes for CASSPAASGTDGYTF.

The rearrangement links TRBV10-3 to TRBJ1-2, with D maybe TRBD1 (5 bases). The CDR3 sequence is 13 residues long. Trimming removed 4 bases at V and 6 bases at J, with 12 bases between. Germline CDR1 and CDR2: ENHRY and SYGVKD. The CDR3: CAISGSEGHGYTF. The DNA of the CDR3 is TGTGCCATCAGTGGAAGTGAGGGGCATGGCTACACCTTC.

The chain combines TRBV29-1 with TRBJ2-1; D assignment may be TRBD1 or TRBD2 (5 bases each). Germline values: CDR1 SQVTM, CDR2 ANQGSEA. Trimming pared 4 bases from V and 6 bases from J, leaving 16 bases between. The CDR3 contains 14 residues. The CDR3 reads CSVGEFAGLNEQFF. CDR3 sequence (DNA): TGCAGCGTTGGGGAGTTTGCAGGGCTCAATGAGCAGTTCTTC.

The J gene is TRBJ1-2, the V gene TRBV7-2, with 10 bases aligning to TRBD1. This CDR3 contains 15 residues. The V gene's germline CDR1 is SGHTA and CDR2 FQGNSA. V lost 1 base, J lost 8 bases, and 7 bases stayed unmatched. In DNA form, the CDR3 reads TGTGCCAGCAGCTTAGAGTGGGGACAGGGGACCGGCTACACCTTC. Amino acids: CASSLEWGQGTGYTF.

V gene TRBV7-9 combines with J gene TRBJ1-2; D is unclear. Trimming removed 3 bases from V and 4 bases from J, with 15 bases in between. This CDR3 is 15 amino acids long. The germline CDR1 and CDR2 sequences are SEHNR and FQNEAQ (reference sequence). This chain's CDR3 is CASSFWGDVVYGYTF. In nucleotides, the CDR3 is TGTGCCAGCAGCTTCTGGGGAGATGTCGTCTATGGCTACACCTTC.

V gene TRBV7-8 combines with J gene TRBJ1-1; D unresolved. Germline V gene sequence: CDR1 SGHVS, CDR2 FQNEAQ. Deletions cut 1 base from V and 7 bases from J, with 10 bases between. The length of the CDR3 is 13 residues. The CDR3 bases are TGTGCCAGCAGCTTAGAGGCAGGCAATGAAGCTTTCTTT. Residues: CASSLEAGNEAFF.

The chain couples TRBV4-1 to TRBJ2-5; 7 bases are a match to TRBD2. J lost 1 base, V lost 3 bases, and 5 bases had no gene match. Germline values: CDR1 MGHRA, CDR2 YSYEKL. The CDR3 covers 15 residues. CDR3 region: CASSHLGGGQETQYF. CDR3 DNA sequence: TGCGCCAGCAGCCACTTGGGGGGGGGCCAAGAGACCCAGTACTTC.

Written as DNA, the CDR3 is TGTGCCAGAAGCTTGGTAGGGCGGACTGAAGCTTTCTTT. Residues: CARSLVGRTEAFF. This chain joins TRBV5-3 and TRBJ1-1; no clear D. TRBV5-3 is designated an ORF whose function remains uncertain. The V gene lost 0 bases and the J gene lost 5 bases, with 8 bases spanning the gap. The CDR3 sequence is 13 residues long.

This rearrangement joins TRBV5-6 to TRBJ1-1; D call uncertain. Germline V gene sequence: CDR1 SGHDT, CDR2 YYEEEE. V lost 4 bases and J 1 base, leaving 14 bases between the germline ends. This CDR3 spans 15 amino acids. CDR3 protein: CASSPRRGRNTEAFF. In DNA, the CDR3 is TGTGCCAGCAGCCCCCGCCGAGGGCGGAACACTGAAGCTTTCTTT.

V and J are TRBV18 and TRBJ1-2, with 9 bases matching TRBD1. Per germline, CDR1 KGHSH and CDR2 LQKENI. V was clipped by 6 bases and J by 1 base; unmatched bases: 6. The CDR3 runs 15 residues. The CDR3, as DNA: TGTGCCAGCTCTCCAGGGACAGGGATTAACTATGGCTACACCTTC. Its translation: CASSPGTGINYGYTF. The full variable domain, completed using reference TRBV18 and TRBJ1-2, is NAGVMQNPRHLVRRRGQEARLRCSPMKGHSHVYWYRQLPEEGLKFMVYLQKENIIDESGMPKERFSAEFPKEGPSILRIQQVVRGDSAAYFCASSPGTGINYGYTFGSGTRLTVV.

The CDR3 sequence is CASSDIQGHCNGYTF. The CDR3 region has the DNA TGTGCCAGCAGCGATATCCAGGGGCACTGTAATGGCTACACCTTC. The chain couples TRBV11-3 to TRBJ1-2, with D maybe TRBD1 (6 bases). V lost 5 bases to trimming and J lost 6 bases, with 19 bases between them. The germline V gene encodes CDR1 SGHNT and CDR2 YENEEA. CDR3 length equals 15 residues.

The CDR3 here is CASSLRSDGNTIYF. The CDR3 DNA reads TGTGCCAGCAGCTTACGGTCGGATGGAAACACCATATATTTT. This chain links TRBV9 with TRBJ1-3, with D hard to call. Trimming pared 4 bases from V and 3 bases from J, leaving 11 bases between. Per germline, CDR1 SGDLS and CDR2 YYNGEE. The CDR3 is 14 residues long.

The chain employs TRBV5-6 and TRBJ1-5; 12 bases match TRBD1. The J segment lost 6 bases and the V segment lost 2 bases, leaving 6 bases of the junction unmatched. The CDR3 is made up of 16 amino acids. The germline V gene has CDR1 SGHDT and CDR2 YYEEEE. Written as DNA, the CDR3 is TGTGCCAGCAGCTTCGGAGGGACAGGGGGCTTTCAGCCCCAGCATTTT. It codes for CASSFGGTGGFQPQHF.

The rearrangement uses TRBV5-4 and TRBJ2-1; tentative D call: TRBD1 (5 bases). V gave up 0 bases and J gave up 2 bases, with 12 bases separating them. In germline, CDR1 is SGHNT, CDR2 YYREEE (reference sequence). The length of the CDR3 is 16 residues. CDR3 in amino acids: CASSLAAGMPYNEQFF. CDR3 sequence (DNA): TGTGCCAGCAGCTTGGCCGCAGGGATGCCCTACAATGAGCAGTTCTTC.

This rearrangement joins TRBV12-3 or TRBV12-4 to TRBJ1-1, with 8 nucleotides matching TRBD1. The CDR3 extends over 13 amino acids. Germline trimming cut 6 bases from V and 5 bases from J; bases unmatched to any gene: 5. The CDR3 nucleotides are TGTGCCAGCAGCCCTCAGGGGGCGACTGAAGCTTTCTTT. Translated: CASSPQGATEAFF.

V usage is TRBV19 and J usage is TRBJ1-4, with D unresolved. The germline V gene encodes CDR1 LNHDA and CDR2 SQIVND (reference sequence). The CDR3 is made up of 14 amino acids. Deletions cut 5 bases from V and 5 bases from J, with 12 bases between. The CDR3 DNA is TGTGCCAGTAGTGTTGAGGGCGGGAATGAAAAACTGTTTTTT. This encodes CASSVEGGNEKLFF.

The chain carries TRBV6-2 or TRBV6-3 and TRBJ1-6; D gene ambiguous. In germline, CDR1 is MNHEY, CDR2 SVGEGT. Trimming removed 0 bases from V and 7 bases from J, with 16 bases in between. This CDR3 comprises 17 residues. The CDR3 DNA is TGTGCCAGCAGTTACTCGTATATTGACGGCTCAAATTCACCCCTCCACTTT. Its protein product is CASSYSYIDGSNSPLHF.

This chain connects TRBV29-1 to TRBJ1-2; 7 bases align to TRBD1. The CDR3 sequence is 15 residues long. The junction had 10 bases not matched to a gene; V was cut back by 1 base and J by 5 bases. Germline V gene sequence: CDR1 SQVTM, CDR2 ANQGSEA. CDR3 sequence: CSVEVVKGAGYGYTF. The CDR3 DNA reads as TGCAGCGTTGAAGTAGTTAAGGGGGCAGGGTATGGCTACACCTTC.

The table lists this clone with a few counts. The V call is TRBV4-3, the J call TRBJ1-5, with no clear D. The CDR3 is 15 amino acids. In germline, CDR1 is LGHNA, CDR2 YSLEER. Trimming stripped 1 base from V and 0 bases from J, with 7 bases between. The CDR3 sequence is CASSQGHYSNQPQHF. For the CDR3, the DNA is TGCGCCAGCAGCCAAGGACATTATAGCAATCAGCCCCAGCATTTT.

This chain joins TRBV7-6 and TRBJ2-1; 12 bases line up with TRBD2. The ends lost 4 bases at V and 5 bases at J; junction bases unmatched: 9. Germline V gives CDR1 SGHVS, CDR2 FNYEAQ. The CDR3 covers 17 residues. The CDR3 is CASSSLLAGGPHNEQFF. CDR3 coding DNA: TGTGCCAGCAGCTCACTCCTAGCGGGGGGGCCCCACAATGAGCAGTTCTTC.

A single count supports this clone. This chain joins TRBV7-2 and TRBJ2-1; a weak D match, TRBD2 (6 bases). Germline values: CDR1 SGHTA, CDR2 FQGNSA. V gave up 5 bases and J gave up 4 bases, with 21 bases separating them. The CDR3 loop spans 17 amino acids. As DNA, the CDR3 is TGTGCCAGCAGCCACACGGGTACGGGAGTGGGGTACAATGAGCAGTTCTTC. This translates into CASSHTGTGVGYNEQFF. Based on the CDR3 plus reference TRBV7-2 and TRBJ2-1, the full variable domain is GAGVSQSPSNKVTEKGKDVELRCDPISGHTALYWYRQSLGQGLEFLIYFQGNSAPDKSGLPSDRFSAERTGGSVSTLTIQRTQQEDSAVYLCASSHTGTGVGYNEQFFGPGTRLTVL.

This chain joins TRBV6-2 or TRBV6-3 and TRBJ1-5; D remains ambiguous. The CDR3 contains 15 residues. CDR1 MNHEY and CDR2 SVGEGT come from the germline V gene. V lost 6 bases to trimming and J lost 6 bases, with 18 bases between them. CDR3 nucleotide sequence: TGTGCCAGCAGCCGCCCTGGTAGGGTGGGTCAGCCCCAGCATTTT. Translated: CASSRPGRVGQPQHF.